The next 12 T cell receptor beta chains were all read from a single sample in a study of T cell repertoires in aging, cancer and after chemotherapy. Amplification of TCR beta used genomic DNA extracted from peripheral blood. A mixed TRB-A/B primer pool amplified rearranged TRB by multiplex touch-down PCR. TCRdb analysed the multiplex PCR reads with MiXCR anew, one entry per CDR3 protein. The data show fewer than 4,500 distinct CDR3 sequences, 25% to 30% seen once. The sample consisted of blood. Receptors were obtained from a human donor with a solid tumor.

The rearrangement joins TRBV7-2 to TRBJ1-2; D not resolved. CDR1 is SGHTA, CDR2 FQGNSA, per germline. This CDR3 comprises 12 residues. Between the trimmed V and J ends, which lost 3 bases and 6 bases, there was a span of 8 bases. CDR3 residues: CASSFRAHGYTF. Written as DNA, the CDR3 is TGTGCCAGCAGCTTCAGAGCGCATGGCTACACCTTC.

Within the sample, this clonotype is large (0.1 to 1%). The rearrangement uses TRBV29-1 and TRBJ2-5; 7 nucleotides align to TRBD2. CDR1 SQVTM and CDR2 ANQGSEA come from the germline V gene. This CDR3 comprises 11 residues. Here the CDR3 reads CTGGYQETQYF. DNA of the CDR3: TGCACCGGGGGGTACCAAGAGACCCAGTACTTC.

V is TRBV5-1 and J is TRBJ2-7; TRBD2 matches 9 bases. V trimming: 4 bases; J trimming: 2 bases; junction bases outside the gene matches: 1. CDR1 and CDR2 from the germline V gene are SGHRS and YFSETQ. The CDR3 consists of 13 residues. CDR3 protein: CASSAGGTYEQYF. The CDR3 DNA is TGCGCCAGCAGCGCGGGGGGGACCTACGAGCAGTACTTC.

This clonotype is medium-sized (0.01 to 0.1%) within its sample. CDR3 loop: CASSFSGASYEQYF. CDR3 DNA: TGTGCCAGCAGTTTCTCAGGGGCCTCCTACGAGCAGTACTTC. The rearrangement joins TRBV27 to TRBJ2-7; possibly TRBD1 for D (6 bases). V shed 3 bases and J shed 0 bases, with 9 bases lying between them. CDR3 length equals 14 residues. Germline CDR1 MNHEY, CDR2 SMNVEV (reference sequence).

Relative to its sample, this clonotype is medium-sized. This sequence joins TRBV5-4 and TRBJ2-7; D uncertain. CDR1 SGHNT and CDR2 YYREEE come from the germline V gene (reference sequence). V lost 1 base and J lost 6, with 11 bases in between. The CDR3 length is 13 residues. The chain's CDR3 is CASSLTARPEQYF. The DNA for the CDR3 is TGTGCCAGCAGCTTGACGGCCAGACCCGAGCAGTACTTC.

This clonotype was picked up a small number of times. This chain joins TRBV12-3 or TRBV12-4 and TRBJ1-4; TRBD1 aligns across 8 bases. With 6 bases clipped from V and 5 bases from J, the junction kept 5 bases outside the gene matches. The CDR3 runs to 14 residues. The CDR3 loop is CASRRTGGNEKLFF. CDR3 nucleotides: TGTGCCAGCAGGAGAACAGGGGGGAATGAAAAACTGTTTTTT.

This clonotype is categorized as medium-sized (0.01 to 0.1%). The rearrangement uses TRBV6-6 and TRBJ2-3; 8 positions match TRBD2. Germline values: CDR1 MNHNY, CDR2 SVGAGI (reference sequence). Germline trimming cut 5 bases from V and 4 bases from J; bases unmatched to any gene: 17. The CDR3 consists of 18 residues. CDR3 sequence (DNA): TGTGCCAGCAGTCACAGCGGGGGAACACCCGGCGGCGCAGATACGCAGTATTTT. It yields the protein CASSHSGGTPGGADTQYF.

This clonotype was seen a few times. J is TRBJ1-2 and V is TRBV18, with 7 bases aligning to TRBD1. CDR1 KGHSH and CDR2 LQKENI come from the germline V gene. The CDR3 loop spans 14 amino acids. The V gene end was trimmed by 3 bases and the J gene end by 1 base; junction bases not matched to a gene: 2. CDR3 amino acids: CASSPGQLNYGYTF. The CDR3 DNA sequence: TGTGCCAGCTCACCGGGACAGCTTAACTATGGCTACACCTTC.

This clonotype was seen a handful of times. V is TRBV7-6 and J is TRBJ2-7, with TRBD2 as a possible D gene (5 bases). The V end was cut by 2 bases, the J end by 3 bases, with 14 bases between. CDR1 is SGHVS, CDR2 FNYEAQ, per germline. This CDR3 has 15 amino acids. The CDR3 region is CASSLIGSNYYEQYF. In DNA form, the CDR3 reads TGTGCCAGCAGCTTAATAGGGAGCAACTACTACGAGCAGTACTTC.

This chain links TRBV12-3 or TRBV12-4 with TRBJ2-2, with 9 bases lining up with TRBD2. The J segment lost 2 bases and the V segment lost 4 bases, leaving 11 bases of the junction unmatched. The CDR3 extends over 18 amino acids. The CDR3 DNA follows: TGTGCCAGCAGTTACTCGAATAGCGGGAGCTCCAACACCGGGGAGCTGTTTTTT. Its translation is CASSYSNSGSSNTGELFF.

The CDR3 here is CASSERGQGARSNQYF. The CDR3 DNA sequence: TGTGCCAGCAGTGAGAGAGGACAGGGGGCAAGAAGTAACCAGTACTTC. This chain joins TRBV6-5 and TRBJ2-5, with TRBD1 matching over 11 bases. Germline lookup yields CDR1 MNHEY and CDR2 SVGAGI. The CDR3 is made up of 16 amino acids. V lost 5 bases and J lost 10; bases outside the gene matches: 15.

This clonotype was detected only a few times. V gene TRBV6-2 or TRBV6-3 combines with J gene TRBJ1-1; D unresolved. The CDR3 has 11 amino acids. Germline CDR1 reads MNHEY; CDR2 reads SVGEGT. Trimming left V 2 bases short and J 11 bases short, with 9 bases between. CDR3 coding DNA: TGTGCCAGCAGTTACCCGGCTACGGCTTTCTTT. Amino acid sequence: CASSYPATAFF.